This T cell receptor beta chain stems from a study of T cells expressing NK-cell markers (dated by TCRdb to the early 2020s). In terms of the full investigation: Three sorted T-cell subsets (CD3+CD56+NKG2C+, CD3+CD56+NKG2C- and CD3+CD56-NKG2C+) from fewer than 10 donors had their TCR beta-chain repertoires profiled. Among the eight sequenced donors, only one was HCMV-seronegative, while the other seven were HCMV-seropositive. The eight sequenced donors were randomly selected healthy volunteers, three men and five women. Sequencing of the libraries produced 2 x 150 bp reads on Illumina HiSeq 2000/2500, MiSeq or NextSeq.

The reads were generated on an Illumina HiSeq 2000. TCR beta cDNA libraries were made by 5'RACE template switching that added a universal primer site and unique molecular identifiers. Priming for cDNA synthesis came from the TCR beta constant segment, and two successive PCR amplification steps followed. Per the original workflow: Reads were demultiplexed and grouped by UMI with MIGEC, and clonotypes were assembled and quantified with MiTCR. To remove erroneous sequences, TCR cDNA sequences were retained only when supported by two or more reads. The tcR package was used for downstream repertoire analysis, and clonotypes were matched between fractions using CDR3 nucleotide sequence together with V segment. VDJmatch was used to annotate antigen specificity against VDJdb, with one amino acid substitution allowed in CDR3. TCRdb reprocessed the reads and assigns one entry to each CDR3 protein sequence, leaving out DNA. TCRdb, not the authors, supplied the V and J calls. This sample's clone table shows about 460,000 distinct CDR3 sequences. The top ten hold 1.4% of the sample.

Note on this clonotype: Its specific antigen is unknown.

Counted from cysteine to phenylalanine, this CDR3 has 13 amino acids. No DNA is listed. For CDR1 and CDR2, the germline V gene lists MGHRA and YSYEKL. HCMV serostatus was determined by detecting HCMV-specific IgG in serum with a commercial ELISA kit. Ficoll density gradient centrifugation was used to isolate peripheral blood mononuclear cells from blood. On the study overall, not on this receptor specifically: Those dominant clonotypes were again the most abundant among CD3+CD56-NKG2C+ cells in four donors, at about 28.3-65%. In six donors, the dominant CD3+CD56+NKG2C+ clonotypes ranked among the top 10 CD8+ clonotypes, making up roughly 1.0-7.0% of CD8+ T cells. Whether the expanded NKG2C-expressing T cell clones were specific for HCMV antigens was left unclear.

This receptor was obtained from a woman in her forties or fifties in good health. Donor details come from another sample of the same person, matched by shared clones. The chain is encoded by TRBV4-1 joined to TRBJ1-2. Sequencing was performed on blood T cells: a sorted CD56 or NKG2C T cell subset, CD4+ or CD8+ T cells, or bulk PBMC T cells (not recorded which). Here the CDR3 is given as CASSQTAAYGYTF.